A single sample gave rise to the 5 T cell receptor beta chains below, sequenced in a study of early stage breast cancer tumors. Assay used: immunoSEQ multiplex PCR; TCRdb lists only in-frame clones, some missing. The table shows about 69,000 clones, with around 80% occurring only once. Sample: blood. The origin of the receptors is a person aged 40-50 years with breast cancer.

This chain connects TRBV19 to TRBJ1-5, with D tentatively TRBD1 (6 bases). Deletions cut 7 bases from V and 4 bases from J, with 11 bases between. Germline V gene lookup returns CDR1 LNHDA and CDR2 SQIVND (reference sequence). The length of the CDR3 is 13 residues. CDR3 DNA sequence: TGTGCCAGTACGGGGACATTAAATCAGCCCCAGCATTTT. Translation gives CASTGTLNQPQHF.

This chain joins TRBV29-1 and TRBJ1-2, with D possibly matching TRBD1 (5 bases). The CDR3 totals 17 residues. Germline V gene sequence: CDR1 SQVTM, CDR2 ANQGSEA. The V end was cut by 2 bases, the J end by 2 bases, with 21 bases between. The DNA for the CDR3 is TGCAGCGTTGAAAAGTGGGGCGCTTCTGGATGGAACTATGGCTACACCTTC. Translated, it gives CSVEKWGASGWNYGYTF.

The rearrangement uses TRBV28 and TRBJ1-1; TRBD1 might be the D (5 bases). The germline V gene has CDR1 MDHEN and CDR2 SYDVKM. V was cut by 7 bases and J by 4 bases, with 13 bases left in between. The CDR3 runs 13 residues. CDR3 in amino acids: CASTVGGITEAFF. In nucleotides, the CDR3 is TGTGCCAGCACCGTGGGGGGGATCACTGAAGCTTTCTTT.

V and J are TRBV5-1 and TRBJ1-4; D uncertain. V was pared by 4 bases and J by 8 bases, with 9 bases between. Germline V gene lookup returns CDR1 SGHRS and CDR2 YFSETQ. This CDR3 is 12 amino acids long. DNA of the CDR3: TGCGCCAGCAGCCAAAACGGGGAAAAACTGTTTTTT. Residues: CASSQNGEKLFF.

The chain combines TRBV11-2 with TRBJ2-2; 12 positions agree with TRBD2. The CDR3 has 15 residues. Trimming took 5 bases from V and 2 from J; bases not matched to a gene: 0. Germline lookup yields CDR1 SGHAT and CDR2 FQNNGV. The CDR3 DNA reads as TGTGCCAGCAGCGGACTAGCGGGAAACACCGGGGAGCTGTTTTTT. Encoded protein: CASSGLAGNTGELFF.